The sequence of this TCR beta chain was determined in a study of cytomegalovirus exposure and HLA in healthy donors. Study-wide findings and caveats: Presence/absence analyses assumed roughly uniform sequencing depth across donors. Earlier analysis found most TCR beta V segments productive about 87% or about 30% of the time.

Trimming removed 3 bases at V and 7 bases at J, with 15 bases between. CDR1 is SEHNR and CDR2 is FQNEAQ in the germline V gene (reference sequence). The CDR3 extends over 15 amino acids. Regarding this clone: The antigen remains unidentified.

PCR used 60 Vbeta primers and 13 Jbeta primers. Measured with immunoSEQ multiplex PCR; TCRdb has only the in-frame clones, and not every one. The table lists 200,000 to 250,000 clones, around four fifths of them singletons, with about 10% in the top ten. This TCR was recovered from a woman aged 45-65 years in good health and CMV-seropositive. The chain joins TRBV7-9 to TRBJ2-2, with a weak D call TRBD1 (6 bases). The sample consisted of PBMCs. For the CDR3, the DNA is TGTGCCAGCAGCTTGACTACAGGGAAAAACGGGGAGCTGTTTTTT. Protein product: CASSLTTGKNGELFF.